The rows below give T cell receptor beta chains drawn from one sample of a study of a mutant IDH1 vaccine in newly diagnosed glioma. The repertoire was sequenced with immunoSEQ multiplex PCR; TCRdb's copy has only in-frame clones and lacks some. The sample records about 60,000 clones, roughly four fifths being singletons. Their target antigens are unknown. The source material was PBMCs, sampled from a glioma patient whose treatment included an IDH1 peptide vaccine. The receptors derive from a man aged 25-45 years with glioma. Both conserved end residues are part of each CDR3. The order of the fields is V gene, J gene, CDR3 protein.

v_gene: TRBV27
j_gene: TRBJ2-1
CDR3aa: CASSGLAGSLNEQFF

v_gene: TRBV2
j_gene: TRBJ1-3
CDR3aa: CASSGHTIYF

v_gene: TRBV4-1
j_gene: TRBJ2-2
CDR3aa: CASSPLGLAGELFF

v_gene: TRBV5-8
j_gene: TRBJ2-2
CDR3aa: CASSLALSGQNTGELFF

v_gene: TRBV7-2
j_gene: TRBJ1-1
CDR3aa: CASSFGGSTEAFF

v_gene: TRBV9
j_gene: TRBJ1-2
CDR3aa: CASSTQGARGGYTF

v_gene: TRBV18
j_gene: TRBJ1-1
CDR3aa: CASLQTAAETFF

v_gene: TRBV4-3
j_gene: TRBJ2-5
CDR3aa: CASSQDSSLKETQYF

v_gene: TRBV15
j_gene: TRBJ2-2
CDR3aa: CATSREGTGELFF

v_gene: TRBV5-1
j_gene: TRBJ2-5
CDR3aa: CASSLYLAVKGEETQYF

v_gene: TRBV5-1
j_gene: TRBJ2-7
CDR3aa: CASSLNGKTTPQYF

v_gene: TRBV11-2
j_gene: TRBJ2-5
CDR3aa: CASSLLPGQEAQYF

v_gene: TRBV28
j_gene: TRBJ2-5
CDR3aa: CASSLFAPQETQYF

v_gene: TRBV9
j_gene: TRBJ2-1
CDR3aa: CASSGYTGNEQFF

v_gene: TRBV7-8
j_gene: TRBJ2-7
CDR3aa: CASSPPGRLAGGYEQYF